The present T cell receptor (beta chain) was sequenced within a study of CXCR3-negative and CXCR3-positive naive CD8 T cells. Findings and limits, study-wide: CXCR3-negative and CXCR3-positive naive cells shared comparable TRBV-TRBJ usage, but memory cells did not. CXCR3-positive naive cells had more hydrophobic TRB CDR3s than CXCR3-negative naive cells. Diversity proved comparably high across both naive subsets and much lower in memory CD8+ cells. Because surface CD5 did not distinguish the naive subsets, TCR strength was inferred from TRB CDR3 properties.

A remark on this clonotype: Its antigen is undetermined.

Researchers reported sorting every CD8+ T cell subset in triplicate, 300,000 or so cells per sort. The libraries of TRB cDNA were prepared using 5' RACE with UMI labels. Following a re-call of the 5' RACE reads, TCRdb has one entry per CDR3 protein and lacks DNA. The sample totals over 95,000 distinct CDR3 sequences; its top ten clones hold around 0.38%. The length of the CDR3 is 12 residues. Germline CDR1 SQVTM, CDR2 ANQGSEA. The clonotype was recovered from a human donor in good health. Some clones in this sample may be carry-over from other donors' samples. Specimen: naive CXCR3+ CD8+ T cells from blood. As to subset: CD45RO-CCR7+CD27+CD95- naive CD8+ T cells expressing CXCR3 (TNR3+). The chain uses TRBV29-1 and TRBJ2-7. The CDR3 loop reads CSVQESSYEQYF.